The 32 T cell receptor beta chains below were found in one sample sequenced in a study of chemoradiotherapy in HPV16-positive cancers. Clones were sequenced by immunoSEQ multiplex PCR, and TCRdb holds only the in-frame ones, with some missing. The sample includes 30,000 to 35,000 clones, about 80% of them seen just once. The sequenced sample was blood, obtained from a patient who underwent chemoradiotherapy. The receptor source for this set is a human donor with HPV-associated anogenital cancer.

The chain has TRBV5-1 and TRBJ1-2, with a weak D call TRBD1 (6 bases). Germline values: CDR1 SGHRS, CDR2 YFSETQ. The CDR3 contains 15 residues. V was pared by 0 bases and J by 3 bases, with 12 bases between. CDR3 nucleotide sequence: TGCGCCAGCAGCTTGGGTCAGGGGAATGACTATGGCTACACCTTC. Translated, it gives CASSLGQGNDYGYTF.

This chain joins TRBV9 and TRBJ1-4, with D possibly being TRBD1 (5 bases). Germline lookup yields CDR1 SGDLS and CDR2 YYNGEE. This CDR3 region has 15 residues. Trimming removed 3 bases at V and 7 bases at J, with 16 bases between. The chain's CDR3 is CASSASGLHGEKLFF. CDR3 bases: TGTGCCAGCAGCGCCTCAGGGCTGCATGGTGAAAAACTGTTTTTT.

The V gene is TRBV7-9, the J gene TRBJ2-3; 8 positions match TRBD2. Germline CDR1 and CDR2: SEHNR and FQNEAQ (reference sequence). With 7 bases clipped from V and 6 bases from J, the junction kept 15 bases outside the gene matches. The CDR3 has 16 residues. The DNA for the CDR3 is TGTGCCAGCACCCTTTTTCCCTCGGGGGGGCAGGATACGCAGTATTTT. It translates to CASTLFPSGGQDTQYF.

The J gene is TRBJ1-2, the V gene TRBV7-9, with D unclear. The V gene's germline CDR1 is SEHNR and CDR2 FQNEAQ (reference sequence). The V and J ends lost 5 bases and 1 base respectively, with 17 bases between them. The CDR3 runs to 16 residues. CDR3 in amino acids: CASSQTVEEFNYGYTF. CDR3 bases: TGTGCCAGCAGCCAAACGGTCGAGGAGTTTAACTATGGCTACACCTTC.

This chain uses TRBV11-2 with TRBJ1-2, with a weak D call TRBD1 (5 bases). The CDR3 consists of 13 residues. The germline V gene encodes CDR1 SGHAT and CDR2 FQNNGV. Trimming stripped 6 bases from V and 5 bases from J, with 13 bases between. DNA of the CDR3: TGTGCCAGCAGTGAGGGGCCGGGTTATGGCTACACCTTC. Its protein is CASSEGPGYGYTF.

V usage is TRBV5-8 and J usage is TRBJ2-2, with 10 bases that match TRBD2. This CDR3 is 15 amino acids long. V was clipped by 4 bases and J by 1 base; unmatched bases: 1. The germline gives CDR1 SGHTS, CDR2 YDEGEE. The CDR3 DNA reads TGTGCCAGCAGCCGACTAGCGGGGAACACCGGGGAGCTGTTTTTT. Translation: CASSRLAGNTGELFF. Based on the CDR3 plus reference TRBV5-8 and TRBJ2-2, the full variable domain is EAGVTQSPTHLIKTRGQQATLRCSPISGHTSVYWYQQALGLGLQFLLWYDEGEERNRGNFPPRFSGRQFPNYSSELNVNALELEDSALYLCASSRLAGNTGELFFGEGSRLTVL.

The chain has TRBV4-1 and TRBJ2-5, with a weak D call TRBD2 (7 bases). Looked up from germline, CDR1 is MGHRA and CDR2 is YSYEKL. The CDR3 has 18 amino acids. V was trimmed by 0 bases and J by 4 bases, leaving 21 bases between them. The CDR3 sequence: CASSQEFVGGAYSETQYF. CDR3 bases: TGCGCCAGCAGCCAAGAGTTTGTAGGGGGGGCCTACTCAGAGACCCAGTACTTC.

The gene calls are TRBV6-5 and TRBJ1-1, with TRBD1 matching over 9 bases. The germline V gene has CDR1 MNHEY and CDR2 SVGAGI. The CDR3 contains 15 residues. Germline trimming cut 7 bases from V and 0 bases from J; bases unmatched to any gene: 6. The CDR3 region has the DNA TGTGCCAGCAAAGCACAGGGGGCGGTGAACACTGAAGCTTTCTTT. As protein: CASKAQGAVNTEAFF.

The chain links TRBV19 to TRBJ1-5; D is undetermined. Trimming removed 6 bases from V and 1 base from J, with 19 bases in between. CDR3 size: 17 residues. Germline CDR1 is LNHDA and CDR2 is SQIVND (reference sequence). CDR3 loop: CASSKYEGLGSNQPQHF. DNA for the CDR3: TGTGCCAGTAGCAAGTACGAGGGTCTAGGGAGCAATCAGCCCCAGCATTTT.

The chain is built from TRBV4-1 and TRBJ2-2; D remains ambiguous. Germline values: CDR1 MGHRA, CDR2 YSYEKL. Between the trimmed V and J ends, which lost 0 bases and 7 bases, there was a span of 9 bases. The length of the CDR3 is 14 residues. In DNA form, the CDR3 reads TGCGCCAGCAGCCAAGATCAGGCGATCGGGGAGCTGTTTTTT. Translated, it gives CASSQDQAIGELFF.

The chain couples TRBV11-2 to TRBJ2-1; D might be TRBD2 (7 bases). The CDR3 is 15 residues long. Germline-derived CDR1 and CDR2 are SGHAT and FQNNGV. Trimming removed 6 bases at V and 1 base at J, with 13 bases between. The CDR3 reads CASRGGQGSYNEQFF. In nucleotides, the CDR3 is TGTGCCAGCAGGGGGGGGCAAGGGTCCTACAATGAGCAGTTCTTC.

This chain's CDR3 is CASSLRGRDREANYGYTF. CDR3 nucleotides: TGTGCCAGCAGCTTAAGGGGCCGGGACAGGGAGGCTAACTATGGCTACACCTTC. V and J are TRBV5-4 and TRBJ1-2; TRBD1 aligns across 9 bases. This CDR3 spans 18 amino acids. With 2 bases clipped from V and 0 bases from J, the junction kept 11 bases outside the gene matches. Germline CDR1 and CDR2: SGHNT and YYREEE (reference sequence).

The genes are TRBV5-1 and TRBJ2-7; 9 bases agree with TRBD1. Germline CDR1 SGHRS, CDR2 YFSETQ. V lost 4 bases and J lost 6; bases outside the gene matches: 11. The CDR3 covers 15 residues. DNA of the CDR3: TGCGCCAGCAGCGGTATACAGGGGGCGCCGGTCGAGCAGTACTTC. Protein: CASSGIQGAPVEQYF. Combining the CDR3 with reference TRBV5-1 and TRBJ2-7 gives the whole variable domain KAGVTQTPRYLIKTRGQQVTLSCSPISGHRSVSWYQQTPGQGLQFLFEYFSETQRNKGNFPGRFSGRQFSNSRSEMNVSTLELGDSALYLCASSGIQGAPVEQYFGPGTRLTVT.

CDR3 protein: CASSGGVGLSSTDTQYF. The DNA for the CDR3 is TGTGCCAGCAGCGGGGGGGTGGGGCTGTCTAGCACAGATACGCAGTATTTT. V usage is TRBV9 and J usage is TRBJ2-3, with D perhaps TRBD2 (6 bases). This CDR3 contains 17 residues. Germline CDR1 is SGDLS and CDR2 is YYNGEE. Trimming pared 3 bases from V and 0 bases from J, leaving 17 bases between.

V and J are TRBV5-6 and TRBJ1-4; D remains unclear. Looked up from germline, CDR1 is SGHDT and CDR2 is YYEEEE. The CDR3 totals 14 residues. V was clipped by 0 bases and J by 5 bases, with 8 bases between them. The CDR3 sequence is CASSLVGQNEKLFF. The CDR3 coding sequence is TGTGCCAGCAGCTTGGTAGGCCAGAATGAAAAACTGTTTTTT.

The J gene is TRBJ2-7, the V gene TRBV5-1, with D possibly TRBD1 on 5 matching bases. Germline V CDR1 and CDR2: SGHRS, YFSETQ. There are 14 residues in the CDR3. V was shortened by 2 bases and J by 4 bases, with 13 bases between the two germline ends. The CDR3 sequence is CASSFVTDSYEQYF. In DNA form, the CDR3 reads TGCGCCAGCAGCTTTGTAACTGACAGTTACGAGCAGTACTTC.

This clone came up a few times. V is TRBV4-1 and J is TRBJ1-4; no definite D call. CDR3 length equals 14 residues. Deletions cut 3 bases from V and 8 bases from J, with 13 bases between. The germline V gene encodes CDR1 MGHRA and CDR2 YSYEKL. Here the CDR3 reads CASSQAAIQEKLFF. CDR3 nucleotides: TGCGCCAGCAGCCAGGCAGCGATTCAGGAAAAACTGTTTTTT.

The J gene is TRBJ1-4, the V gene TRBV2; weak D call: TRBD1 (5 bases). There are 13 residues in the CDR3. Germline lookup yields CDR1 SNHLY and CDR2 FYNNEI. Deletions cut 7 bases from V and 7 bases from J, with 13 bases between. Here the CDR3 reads CASKRGSGEKLFF. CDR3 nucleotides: TGTGCCAGCAAAAGGGGCTCTGGTGAAAAACTGTTTTTT.

The CDR3 DNA follows: TGTGCCAGCAGATCCCCCGGGACAGGGAGCTCCTACGAGCAGTACTTC. Protein product: CASRSPGTGSSYEQYF. This chain connects TRBV5-8 to TRBJ2-7, with 9 bases identical to TRBD1. Germline V gives CDR1 SGHTS, CDR2 YDEGEE. Trimming cost V 5 bases and J 0 bases; bases outside gene matches: 9. This CDR3 contains 16 residues.

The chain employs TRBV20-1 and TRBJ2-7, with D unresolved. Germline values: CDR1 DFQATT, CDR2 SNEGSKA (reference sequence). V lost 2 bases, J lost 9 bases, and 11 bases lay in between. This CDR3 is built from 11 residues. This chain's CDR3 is CSARTHDGQYF. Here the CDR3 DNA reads TGCAGTGCTAGAACCCACGACGGGCAGTACTTC.

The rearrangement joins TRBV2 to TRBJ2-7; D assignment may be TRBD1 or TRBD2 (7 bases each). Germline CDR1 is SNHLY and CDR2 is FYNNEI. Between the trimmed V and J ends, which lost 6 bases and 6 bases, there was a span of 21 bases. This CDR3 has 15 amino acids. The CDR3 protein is CASSQEGAGASEQYF. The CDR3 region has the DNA TGTGCCAGCAGCCAAGAGGGGGCGGGGGCTTCCGAGCAGTACTTC.

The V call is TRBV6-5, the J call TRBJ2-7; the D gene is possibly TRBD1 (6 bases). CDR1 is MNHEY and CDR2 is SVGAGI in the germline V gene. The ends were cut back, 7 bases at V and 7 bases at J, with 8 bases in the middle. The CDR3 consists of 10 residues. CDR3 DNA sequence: TGTGCCAGCAACCAGGGGGAGCAGTACTTC. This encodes CASNQGEQYF.

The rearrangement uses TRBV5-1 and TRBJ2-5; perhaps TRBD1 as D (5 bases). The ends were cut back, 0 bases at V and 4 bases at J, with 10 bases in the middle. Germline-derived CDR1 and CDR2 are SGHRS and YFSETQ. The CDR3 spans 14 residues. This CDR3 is CASSLGTSRETQYF. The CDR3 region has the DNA TGCGCCAGCAGCTTGGGGACATCACGAGAGACCCAGTACTTC.

The CDR3 here is CASSPRWTGDSPLHF. DNA of the CDR3: TGTGCCAGCAGCCCAAGATGGACAGGGGATTCACCCCTCCACTTT. The chain uses TRBV5-5 and TRBJ1-6; 9 nucleotides align to TRBD1. The V gene's germline CDR1 is SGHKS and CDR2 YYEKEE (reference sequence). V trimming: 4 bases; J trimming: 8 bases; junction bases outside the gene matches: 7. The CDR3 sequence is 15 residues long.

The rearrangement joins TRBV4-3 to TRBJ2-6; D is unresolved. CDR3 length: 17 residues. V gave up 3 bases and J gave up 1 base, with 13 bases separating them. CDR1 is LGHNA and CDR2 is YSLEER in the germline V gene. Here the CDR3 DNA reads TGCGCCAGCAGCCAGGTGACAAGCCAGTCTGGGGCCAACGTCCTGACTTTC. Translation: CASSQVTSQSGANVLTF.

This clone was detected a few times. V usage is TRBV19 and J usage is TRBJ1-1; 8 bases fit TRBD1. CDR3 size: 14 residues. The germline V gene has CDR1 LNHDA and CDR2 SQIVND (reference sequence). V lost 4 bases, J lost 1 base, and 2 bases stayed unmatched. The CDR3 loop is CASSTGTGNTEAFF. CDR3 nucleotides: TGTGCCAGTAGTACGGGGACAGGGAACACTGAAGCTTTCTTT. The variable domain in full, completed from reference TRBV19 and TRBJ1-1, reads DGGITQSPKYLFRKEGQNVTLSCEQNLNHDAMYWYRQDPGQGLRLIYYSQIVNDFQKGDIAEGYSVSREKKESFPLTVTSAQKNPTAFYLCASSTGTGNTEAFFGQGTRLTVV.

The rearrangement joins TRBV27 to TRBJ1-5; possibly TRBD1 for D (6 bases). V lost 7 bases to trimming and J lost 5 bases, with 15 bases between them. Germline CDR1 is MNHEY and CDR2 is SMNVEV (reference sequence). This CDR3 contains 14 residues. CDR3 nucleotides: TGTGCCAGCAAGGATCCAGGGGCACATCAGCCCCAGCATTTT. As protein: CASKDPGAHQPQHF.

CDR3 sequence reads: CASSLGGGPGDEQFF. CDR3 sequence (DNA): TGCGCCAGCAGCTTGGGAGGGGGGCCAGGGGATGAGCAGTTCTTC. V is TRBV5-1 and J is TRBJ2-1; D assignment may be TRBD1 or TRBD2 (6 bases each). The ends were cut back, 0 bases at V and 8 bases at J, with 15 bases in the middle. The germline V gene has CDR1 SGHRS and CDR2 YFSETQ. The CDR3 is 15 amino acids.

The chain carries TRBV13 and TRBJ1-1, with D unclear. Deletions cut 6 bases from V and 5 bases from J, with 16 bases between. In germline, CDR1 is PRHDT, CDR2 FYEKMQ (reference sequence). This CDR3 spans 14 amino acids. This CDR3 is CASSLRWVRTEAFF. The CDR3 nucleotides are TGTGCCAGCAGTTTGCGTTGGGTAAGAACTGAAGCTTTCTTT.

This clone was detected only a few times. The CDR3 region has the DNA TGTGCCAGCAGTACCCCGACAGGATATAATTCACCCCTCCACTTT. It specifies CASSTPTGYNSPLHF. The V call is TRBV27, the J call TRBJ1-6, with D perhaps TRBD1 (6 bases). This CDR3 region has 15 residues. From germline, CDR1 is MNHEY and CDR2 SMNVEV (reference sequence). V was trimmed by 5 bases and J by 4 bases, leaving 12 bases between them.

The CDR3 coding sequence is TGCGCCAGCAGCTTTGAGGGACTAGCGGGGGCCAATGAGCAGTTCTTC. Amino acid sequence: CASSFEGLAGANEQFF. The chain recombines TRBV5-1 with TRBJ2-1; TRBD2 aligns across 14 bases. CDR3 size: 16 residues. Germline V gene sequence: CDR1 SGHRS, CDR2 YFSETQ. V shed 2 bases, J shed 6 bases, and the junction held 4 bases outside the gene matches.

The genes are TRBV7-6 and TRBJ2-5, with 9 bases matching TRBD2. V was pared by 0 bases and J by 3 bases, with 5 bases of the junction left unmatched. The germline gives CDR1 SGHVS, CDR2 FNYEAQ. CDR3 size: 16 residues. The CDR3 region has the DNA TGTGCCAGCAGCTTAGCTCGCGGGGGGGTGAAAGAGACCCAGTACTTC. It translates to CASSLARGGVKETQYF.